A single sample gave rise to the 5 T cell receptor beta chains below, sequenced in a study of radiation and T cells in renal cell carcinoma. Time point described: blood 4 weeks post-SBRT, at nephrectomy. The sample's treatment: 15 Gy SBRT to primary tumor, nephrectomy 4 weeks later. Method: immunoSEQ multiplex PCR; TCRdb's copy keeps in-frame clones and lacks some. The sample yields about 78,000 clones, roughly nine tenths seen once. The sequencing here drew on blood, taken from a patient whose treatment included radiotherapy and nephrectomy. The origin of the receptors is a woman between 65 and 79 years old with renal cell carcinoma.

The chain combines TRBV27 with TRBJ2-4; TRBD1 aligns across 9 bases. V was clipped by 4 bases and J by 7 bases; unmatched bases: 2. The CDR3 is 13 amino acids. Per the germline V gene, CDR1 is MNHEY and CDR2 is SMNVEV (reference sequence). The CDR3 region has the DNA TGTGCCAGCAGTTGGGGACAGGGTAACATTCAGTACTTC. It translates to CASSWGQGNIQYF.

This clone has more than one count but fewer than ten. V gene TRBV7-2 combines with J gene TRBJ1-6, with D possibly TRBD1 on 5 matching bases. CDR1 and CDR2 (germline): SGHTA, FQGNSA. The V end lost 5 bases, the J end lost 11 bases, and 16 bases lay between the germline ends. The CDR3 covers 14 residues. CDR3 in DNA: TGTGCCAGCAGCAGCCGGGACGGCGGGGCACCCCTCCACTTT. This encodes CASSSRDGGAPLHF. Looking up the rest from reference TRBV7-2 and TRBJ1-6 gives the full variable domain: GAGVSQSPSNKVTEKGKDVELRCDPISGHTALYWYRQSLGQGLEFLIYFQGNSAPDKSGLPSDRFSAERTGGSVSTLTIQRTQQEDSAVYLCASSSRDGGAPLHFGNGTRLTVT.

The V call is TRBV12-5, the J call TRBJ1-1, with D unresolved. Germline V gives CDR1 LGHNT, CDR2 FRNRAP. The germline V and J ends were trimmed by 1 base and 1 base, with 7 bases remaining between them. The CDR3 covers 14 residues. CDR3 coding DNA: TGTGCTAGTGGTTTGGGGACGGAGAACACTGAAGCTTTCTTT. It translates to CASGLGTENTEAFF. Combining the CDR3 with reference TRBV12-5 and TRBJ1-1 gives the whole variable domain DARVTQTPRHKVTEMGQEVTMRCQPILGHNTVFWYRQTMMQGLELLAYFRNRAPLDDSGMPKDRFSAEMPDATLATLKIQPSEPRDSAVYFCASGLGTENTEAFFGQGTRLTVV.

This chain links TRBV6-6 with TRBJ1-1; tentative D call: TRBD1 (6 bases). Deletions cut 6 bases from V and 1 base from J, with 18 bases between. Germline loops: CDR1 MNHNY, CDR2 SVGAGI (reference sequence). This CDR3 is 16 amino acids long. Here the CDR3 reads CASSPGHSGWNTEAFF. The DNA for the CDR3 is TGTGCCAGCAGCCCGGGACACAGCGGATGGAACACTGAAGCTTTCTTT.

This clone was observed once. The chain employs TRBV9 and TRBJ1-2; no firm D call. V was trimmed by 3 bases and J by 5 bases, leaving 8 bases between them. The germline V gene encodes CDR1 SGDLS and CDR2 YYNGEE. The CDR3 consists of 12 residues. The CDR3 DNA is TGTGCCAGCAGCGCCGGAGGGTATGGCTACACCTTC. Protein product: CASSAGGYGYTF.